The entry below gives a single TCR beta chain sequence along with its context. As yet, its antigen is unknown. These data originate in a study of vaccination and CD4 T cells after COVID-19. Looking at the study overall: The cells were exposed to overlapping spike peptides originating from SARS-CoV-2, HCoV-NL63, HCoV-OC43 and HCoV-229E for stimulation. Each control culture was treated with a CEFX pool, an HIV-1 Nef pool, or no peptide.

Treatment: approximately nine-day PBMC culture with coronavirus spike peptide pools or control peptides (ViraFEST assay). Cultured CD4+ T cell DNA underwent sequencing with the Oncomine TCR Beta short-read assay. A single record per CDR3 protein comes from TCRdb applying MiXCR to the PCR reads. The sample has some 26,000 distinct CDR3 sequences, roughly two thirds seen once; the top ten hold 16%. This CDR3 has 12 residues. Germline V CDR1 and CDR2: GTSNPN, SVGIG (reference sequence). Trimming pared 2 bases from V and 4 bases from J, leaving 8 bases between. The chain joins TRBV30 to TRBJ2-5; no firm D call. This sequence was found in a human donor who received a COVID-19 vaccine. Sequenced material: CD4+ T cells from blood, cultured in vitro, taken after SARS-CoV-2 vaccination. This chain's CDR3 is CAWSPTGETQYF. CDR3 in DNA: TGTGCCTGGAGTCCAACGGGAGAGACCCAGTACTTC.